The source of this T cell receptor (beta chain) is a study of T-cell reconstitution after alpha-beta-depleted transplantation in children. This clonotype was seen repeatedly, ten times or more. The authors prepared the TCRbeta library with unique molecular identifiers. TCRdb re-derived calls from the PCR reads in MiXCR, one entry per CDR3 protein. The sample gives hundreds of thousands of distinct CDR3 sequences, almost 10% of which show up once; around 9.1% is in the top ten. With 5 bases removed from V and 2 bases from J, the gap between germline ends came to 10 bases. CDR3 length equals 14 residues. Germline V lookup: CDR1 SGHVS, CDR2 FQNEAQ.

The source was PBMCs from the stem cell graft donor, collected from the stem cell graft. The sequence was collected from a human donor who donated a stem cell graft to a child with SCID. This chain links TRBV7-8 with TRBJ1-3, with a tentative D call TRBD1 (5 bases). The CDR3 loop is CASSPGTAGNTIYF. In DNA form, the CDR3 reads TGTGCCAGCAGCCCCGGGACTGCTGGAAACACCATATATTTT.